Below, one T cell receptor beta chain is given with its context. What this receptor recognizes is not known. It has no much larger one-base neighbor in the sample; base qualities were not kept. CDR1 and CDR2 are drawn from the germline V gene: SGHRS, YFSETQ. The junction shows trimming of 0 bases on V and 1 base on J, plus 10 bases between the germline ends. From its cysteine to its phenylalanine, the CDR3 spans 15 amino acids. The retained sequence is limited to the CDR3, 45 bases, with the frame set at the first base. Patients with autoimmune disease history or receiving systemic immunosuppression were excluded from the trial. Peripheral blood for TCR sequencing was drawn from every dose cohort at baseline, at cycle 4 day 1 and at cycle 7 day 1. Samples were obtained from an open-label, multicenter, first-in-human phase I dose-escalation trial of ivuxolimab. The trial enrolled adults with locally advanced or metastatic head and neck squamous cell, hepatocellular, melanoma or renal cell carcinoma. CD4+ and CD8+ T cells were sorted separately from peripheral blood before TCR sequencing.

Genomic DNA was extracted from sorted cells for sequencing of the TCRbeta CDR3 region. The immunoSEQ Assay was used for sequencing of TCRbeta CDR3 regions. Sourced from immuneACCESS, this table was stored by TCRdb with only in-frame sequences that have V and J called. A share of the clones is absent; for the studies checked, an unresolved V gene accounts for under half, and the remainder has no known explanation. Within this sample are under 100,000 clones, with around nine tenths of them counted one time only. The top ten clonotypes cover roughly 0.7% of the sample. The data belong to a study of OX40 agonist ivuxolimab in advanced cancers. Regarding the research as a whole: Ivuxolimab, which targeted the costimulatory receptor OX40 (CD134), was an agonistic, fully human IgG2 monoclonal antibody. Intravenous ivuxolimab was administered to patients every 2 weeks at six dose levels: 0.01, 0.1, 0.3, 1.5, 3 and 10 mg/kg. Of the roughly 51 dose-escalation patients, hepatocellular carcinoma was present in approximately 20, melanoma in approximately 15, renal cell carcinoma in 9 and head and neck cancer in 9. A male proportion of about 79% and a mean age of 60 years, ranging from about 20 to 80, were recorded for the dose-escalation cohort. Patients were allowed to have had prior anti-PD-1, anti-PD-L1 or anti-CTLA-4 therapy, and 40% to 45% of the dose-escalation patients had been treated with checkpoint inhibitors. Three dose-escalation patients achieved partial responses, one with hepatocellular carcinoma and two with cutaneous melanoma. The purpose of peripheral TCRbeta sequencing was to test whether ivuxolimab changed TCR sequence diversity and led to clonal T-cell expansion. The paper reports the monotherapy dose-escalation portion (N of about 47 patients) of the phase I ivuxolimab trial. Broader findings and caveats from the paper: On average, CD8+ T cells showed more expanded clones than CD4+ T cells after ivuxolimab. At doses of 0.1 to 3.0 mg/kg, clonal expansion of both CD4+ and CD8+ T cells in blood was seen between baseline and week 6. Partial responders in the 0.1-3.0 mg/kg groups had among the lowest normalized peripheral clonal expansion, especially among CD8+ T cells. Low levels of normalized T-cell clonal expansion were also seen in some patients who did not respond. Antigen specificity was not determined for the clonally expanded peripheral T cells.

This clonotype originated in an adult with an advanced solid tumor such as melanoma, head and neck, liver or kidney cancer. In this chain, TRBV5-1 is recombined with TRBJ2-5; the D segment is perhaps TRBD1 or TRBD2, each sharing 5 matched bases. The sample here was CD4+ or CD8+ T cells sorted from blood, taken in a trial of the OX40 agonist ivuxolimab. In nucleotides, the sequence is TGCGCCAGCAGCTTGGAGCCGGGACCCCAAGAGACCCAGTACTTC. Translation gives CASSLEPGPQETQYF.